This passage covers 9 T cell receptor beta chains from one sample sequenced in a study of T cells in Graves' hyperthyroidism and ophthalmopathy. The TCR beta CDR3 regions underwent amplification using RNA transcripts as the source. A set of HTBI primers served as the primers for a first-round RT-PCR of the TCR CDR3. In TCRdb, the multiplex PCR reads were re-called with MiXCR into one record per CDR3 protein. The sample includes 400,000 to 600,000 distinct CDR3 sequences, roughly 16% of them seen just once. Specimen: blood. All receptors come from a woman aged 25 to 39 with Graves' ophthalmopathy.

This CDR3 is CAWSVASGGGETQYF. The CDR3 DNA follows: TGTGCCTGGAGTGTGGCTAGCGGGGGGGGAGAGACCCAGTACTTC. This chain uses TRBV30 with TRBJ2-5, with 12 bases lining up with TRBD2. The CDR3 sequence is 15 residues long. Germline V lookup: CDR1 GTSNPN, CDR2 SVGIG (reference sequence). Trimming cost V 0 bases and J 4 bases; bases outside gene matches: 3.

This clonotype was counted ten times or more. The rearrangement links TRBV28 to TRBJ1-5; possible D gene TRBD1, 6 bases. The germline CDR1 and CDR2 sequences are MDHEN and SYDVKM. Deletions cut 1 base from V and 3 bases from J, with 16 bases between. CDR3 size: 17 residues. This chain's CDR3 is CASSLYNLRDNNQPQHF. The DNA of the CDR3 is TGTGCCAGCAGTTTATACAACTTACGGGACAACAATCAGCCCCAGCATTTT. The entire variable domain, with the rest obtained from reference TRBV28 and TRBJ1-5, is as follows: DVKVTQSSRYLVKRTGEKVFLECVQDMDHENMFWYRQDPGLGLRLIYFSYDVKMKEKGDIPEGYSVSREKKERFSLILESASTNQTSMYLCASSLYNLRDNNQPQHFGDGTRLSIL.

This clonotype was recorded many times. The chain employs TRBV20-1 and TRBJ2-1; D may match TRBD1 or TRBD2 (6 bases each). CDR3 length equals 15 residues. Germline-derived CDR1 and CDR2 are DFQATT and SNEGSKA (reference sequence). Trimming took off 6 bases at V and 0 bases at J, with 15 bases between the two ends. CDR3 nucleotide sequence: TGCAGTGCCCCGGAGGGGGGCAGCTCCTACAATGAGCAGTTCTTC. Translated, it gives CSAPEGGSSYNEQFF.

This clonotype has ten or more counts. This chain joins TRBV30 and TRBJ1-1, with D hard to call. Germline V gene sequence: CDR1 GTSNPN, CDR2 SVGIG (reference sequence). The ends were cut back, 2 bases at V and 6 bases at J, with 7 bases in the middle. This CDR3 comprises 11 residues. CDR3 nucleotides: TGTGCCTGGAGTAACTTGGCTGAAGCTTTCTTT. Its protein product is CAWSNLAEAFF.

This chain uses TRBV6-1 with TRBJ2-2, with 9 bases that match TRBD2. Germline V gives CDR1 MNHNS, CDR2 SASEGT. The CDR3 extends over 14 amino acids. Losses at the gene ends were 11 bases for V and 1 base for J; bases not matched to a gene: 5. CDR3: CASGLALNTGELFF. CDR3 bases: TGTGCCTCAGGACTAGCGTTGAACACCGGGGAGCTGTTTTTT.

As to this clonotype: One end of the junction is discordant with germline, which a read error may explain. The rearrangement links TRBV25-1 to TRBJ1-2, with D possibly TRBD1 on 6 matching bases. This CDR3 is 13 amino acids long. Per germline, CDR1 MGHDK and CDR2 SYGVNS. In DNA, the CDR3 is TGTGTCAGCAGTCTATCGGGGGCGGGTGGCTACACCTTC. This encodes CVSSLSGAGGYTF.

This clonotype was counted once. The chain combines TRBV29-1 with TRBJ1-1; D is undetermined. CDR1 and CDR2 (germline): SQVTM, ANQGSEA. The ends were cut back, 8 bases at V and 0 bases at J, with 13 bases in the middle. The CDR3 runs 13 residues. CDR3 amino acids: CSLAVQLNTEAFF. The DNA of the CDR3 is TGCAGCCTTGCAGTACAGTTGAACACTGAAGCTTTCTTT.

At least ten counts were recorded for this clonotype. CDR3 sequence: CASSQTGGGDGYTF. The DNA for the CDR3 is TGTGCCAGCAGTCAAACAGGGGGCGGGGATGGCTACACCTTC. The V and J genes are TRBV7-8 and TRBJ1-2; TRBD1 aligns across 9 bases. J lost 6 bases, V lost 6 bases, and 8 bases had no gene match. Germline V gene data show CDR1 as SGHVS and CDR2 as FQNEAQ. The CDR3 totals 14 residues.

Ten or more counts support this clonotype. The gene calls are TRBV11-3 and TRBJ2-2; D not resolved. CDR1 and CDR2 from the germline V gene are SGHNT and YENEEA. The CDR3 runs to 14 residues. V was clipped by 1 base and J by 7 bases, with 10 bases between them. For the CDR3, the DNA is TGTGCCAGCAGCTTAGTGAGGTCCAGCGGGGAGCTGTTTTTT. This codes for CASSLVRSSGELFF.